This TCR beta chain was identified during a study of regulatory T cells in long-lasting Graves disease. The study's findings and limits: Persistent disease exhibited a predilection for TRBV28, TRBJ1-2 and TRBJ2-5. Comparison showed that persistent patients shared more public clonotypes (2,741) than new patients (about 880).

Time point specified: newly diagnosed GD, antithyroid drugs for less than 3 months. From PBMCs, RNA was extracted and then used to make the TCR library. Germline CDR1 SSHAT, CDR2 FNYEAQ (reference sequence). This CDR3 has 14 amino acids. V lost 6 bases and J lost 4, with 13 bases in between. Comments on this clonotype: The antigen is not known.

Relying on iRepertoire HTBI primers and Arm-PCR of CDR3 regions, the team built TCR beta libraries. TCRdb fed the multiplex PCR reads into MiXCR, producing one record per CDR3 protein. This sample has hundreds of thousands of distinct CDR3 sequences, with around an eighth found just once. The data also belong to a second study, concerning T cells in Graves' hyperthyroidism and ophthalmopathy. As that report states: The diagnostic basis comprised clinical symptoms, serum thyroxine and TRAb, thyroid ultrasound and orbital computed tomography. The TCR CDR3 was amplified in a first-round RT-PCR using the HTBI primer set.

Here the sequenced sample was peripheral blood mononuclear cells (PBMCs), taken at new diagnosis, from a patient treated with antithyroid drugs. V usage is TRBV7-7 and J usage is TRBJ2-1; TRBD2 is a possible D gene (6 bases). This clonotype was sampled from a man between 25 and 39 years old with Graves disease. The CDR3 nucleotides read TGTGCCAGCAGTCACCGGGACTTATACAATGAGCAGTTCTTC. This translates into CASSHRDLYNEQFF.